The 5 T cell receptor beta chains below all came from one sample that was sequenced in a study of Ad26.COV2.S vaccination and SARS-CoV-2 variants. Treatment given: some 20 received Ad26.COV2.S at low or high dose, single or two shots; about 5 received placebo; per-sample allocation not given. Samples analyzed were those drawn on day 63 after the first vaccine or placebo injection. The table came from immunoSEQ multiplex PCR; TCRdb's copy has only in-frame clones and leaves some out. The sample lists 320,000 or so clones, 90% occurring once. Sequenced here: peripheral blood, sampled in a trial of Ad26.COV2.S vaccine versus placebo. The receptors derive from a person between 18 and 65 years old who received the Ad26.COV2.S COVID-19 vaccine or a placebo.

This chain links TRBV9 with TRBJ1-2, with D unresolved. V was cut by 5 bases and J by 3 bases, with 11 bases left in between. This CDR3 is built from 13 residues. The V gene's germline CDR1 is SGDLS and CDR2 YYNGEE. The CDR3 here is CASRASRDYGYTF. DNA for the CDR3: TGTGCCAGCAGAGCGTCAAGGGACTATGGCTACACCTTC.

The CDR3 coding sequence is TGTGCCAGCAGCGTAAGCCCGACAGGGGGCGAGACCCAGTACTTC. Residues: CASSVSPTGGETQYF. This rearrangement joins TRBV9 to TRBJ2-5; TRBD1 matches 10 bases. Trimming cost V 1 base and J 5 bases; bases outside gene matches: 5. CDR3 size: 15 residues. Per germline, CDR1 SGDLS and CDR2 YYNGEE.

This clone appeared many times. The sample holds other DNA sequences that translate to the same CDR3. V gene TRBV19 combines with J gene TRBJ1-5, with 9 positions matching TRBD1. Per the germline V gene, CDR1 is LNHDA and CDR2 is SQIVND (reference sequence). The trim removed 8 bases at V and 4 bases at J, leaving 3 bases unmatched. There are 13 residues in the CDR3. CDR3 residues: CASDRGGNQPQHF. CDR3 sequence (DNA): TGTGCCAGTGACAGGGGGGGGAATCAGCCCCAGCATTTT.

The J gene is TRBJ2-1, the V gene TRBV7-2; tentative D call: TRBD1 (6 bases). The V gene lost 10 bases and the J gene lost 4 bases, with 14 bases spanning the gap. Germline V CDR1 and CDR2: SGHTA, FQGNSA. There are 13 residues in the CDR3. The CDR3: CATSLQGYNEQFF. The DNA for the CDR3 is TGTGCCACCTCGCTCCAGGGGTACAATGAGCAGTTCTTC.

The chain employs TRBV19 and TRBJ1-3; TRBD1 is a possible D gene (5 bases). The V gene lost 2 bases and the J gene lost 4 bases, with 12 bases spanning the gap. Germline V gives CDR1 LNHDA, CDR2 SQIVND (reference sequence). The CDR3 extends over 15 amino acids. CDR3: CASSIYGTSGNTIYF. The DNA for the CDR3 is TGTGCCAGTAGTATATATGGGACTTCAGGAAACACCATATATTTT. Together with reference TRBV19 and TRBJ1-3, the CDR3 gives the full variable domain: DGGITQSPKYLFRKEGQNVTLSCEQNLNHDAMYWYRQDPGQGLRLIYYSQIVNDFQKGDIAEGYSVSREKKESFPLTVTSAQKNPTAFYLCASSIYGTSGNTIYFGEGSWLTVV.